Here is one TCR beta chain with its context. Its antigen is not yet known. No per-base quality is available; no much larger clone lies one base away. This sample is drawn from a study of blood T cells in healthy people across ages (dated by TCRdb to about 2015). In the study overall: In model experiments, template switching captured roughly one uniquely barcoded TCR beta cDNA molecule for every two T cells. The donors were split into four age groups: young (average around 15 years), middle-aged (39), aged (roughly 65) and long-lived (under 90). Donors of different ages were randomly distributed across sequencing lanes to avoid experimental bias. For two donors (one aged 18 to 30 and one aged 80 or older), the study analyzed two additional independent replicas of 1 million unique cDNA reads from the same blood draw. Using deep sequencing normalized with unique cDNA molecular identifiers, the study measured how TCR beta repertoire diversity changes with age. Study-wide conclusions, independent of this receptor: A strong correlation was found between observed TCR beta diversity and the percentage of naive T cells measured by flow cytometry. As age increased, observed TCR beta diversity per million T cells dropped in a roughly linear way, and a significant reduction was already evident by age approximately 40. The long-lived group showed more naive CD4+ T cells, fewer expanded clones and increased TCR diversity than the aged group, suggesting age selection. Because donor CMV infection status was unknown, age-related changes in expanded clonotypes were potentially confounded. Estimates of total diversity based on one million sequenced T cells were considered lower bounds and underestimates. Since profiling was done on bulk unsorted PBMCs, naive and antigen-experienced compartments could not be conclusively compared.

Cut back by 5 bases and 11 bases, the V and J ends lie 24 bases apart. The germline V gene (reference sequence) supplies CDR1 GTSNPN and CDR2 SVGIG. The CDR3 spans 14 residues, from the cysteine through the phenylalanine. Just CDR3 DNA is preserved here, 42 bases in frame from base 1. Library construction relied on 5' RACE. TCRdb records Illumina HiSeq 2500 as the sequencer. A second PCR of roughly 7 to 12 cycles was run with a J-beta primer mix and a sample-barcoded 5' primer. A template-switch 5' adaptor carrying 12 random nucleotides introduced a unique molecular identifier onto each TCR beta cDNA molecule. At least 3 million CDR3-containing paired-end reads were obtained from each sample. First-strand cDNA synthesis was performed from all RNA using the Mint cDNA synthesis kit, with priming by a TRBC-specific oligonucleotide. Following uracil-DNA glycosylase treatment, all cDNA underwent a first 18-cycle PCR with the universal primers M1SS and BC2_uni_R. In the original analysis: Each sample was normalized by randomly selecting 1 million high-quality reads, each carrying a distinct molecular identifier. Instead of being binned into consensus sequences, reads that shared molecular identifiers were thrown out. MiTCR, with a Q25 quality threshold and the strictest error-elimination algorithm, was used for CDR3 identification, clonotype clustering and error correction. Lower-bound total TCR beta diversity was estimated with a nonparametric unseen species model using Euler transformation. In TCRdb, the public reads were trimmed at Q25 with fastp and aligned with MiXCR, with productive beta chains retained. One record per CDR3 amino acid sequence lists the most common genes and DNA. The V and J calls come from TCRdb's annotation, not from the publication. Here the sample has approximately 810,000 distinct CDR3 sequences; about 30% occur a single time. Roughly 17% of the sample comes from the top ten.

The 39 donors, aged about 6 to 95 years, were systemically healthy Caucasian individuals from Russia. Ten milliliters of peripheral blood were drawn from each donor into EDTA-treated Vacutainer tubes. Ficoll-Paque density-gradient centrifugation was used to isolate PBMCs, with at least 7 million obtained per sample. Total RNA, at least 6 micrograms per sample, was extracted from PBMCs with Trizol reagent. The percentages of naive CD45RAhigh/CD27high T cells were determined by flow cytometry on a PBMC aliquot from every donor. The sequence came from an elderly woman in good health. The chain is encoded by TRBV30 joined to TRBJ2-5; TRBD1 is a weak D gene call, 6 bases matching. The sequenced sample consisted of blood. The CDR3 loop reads CAWGGWDKPQEQYF. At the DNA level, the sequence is TGTGCCTGGGGGGGTTGGGACAAACCACAGGAGCAGTACTTC.